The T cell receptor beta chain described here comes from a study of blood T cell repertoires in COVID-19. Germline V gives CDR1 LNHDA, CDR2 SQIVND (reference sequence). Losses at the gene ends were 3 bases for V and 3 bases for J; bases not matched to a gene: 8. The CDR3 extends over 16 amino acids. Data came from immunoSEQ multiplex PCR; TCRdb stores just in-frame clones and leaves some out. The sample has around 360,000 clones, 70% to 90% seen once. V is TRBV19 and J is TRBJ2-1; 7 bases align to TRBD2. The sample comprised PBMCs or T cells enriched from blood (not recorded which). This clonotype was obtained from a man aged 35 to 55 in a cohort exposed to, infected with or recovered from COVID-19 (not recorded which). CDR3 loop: CASSIEPSGIYNEQFF. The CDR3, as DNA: TGTGCCAGTAGTATCGAACCCAGCGGGATCTACAATGAGCAGTTCTTC.